Listed below are T cell receptor beta chains from one sample, sequenced in a study of early T cells in non-severe SARS-CoV-2 infection. TCRdb fed the 5' RACE reads into MiXCR, producing one record per CDR3 protein. The repertoire holds some 60,000 distinct CDR3 sequences, with over 10% as singletons. Material: whole blood. The receptors were gathered from an adult who was a healthcare worker with PCR-confirmed SARS-CoV-2 infection or an uninfected control (not recorded which). Each CDR3 is given with its conserved first and last residue. Fields, in order: V gene, J gene, D gene, clone size, CDR3 protein, CDR3 DNA. A D gene is named only where the DNA matches it firmly. Clone size is not always given. Where it is, it says once, few, many or a class for expanded clones.

TRBV5-1	TRBJ2-6	TRBD1	few	CASSSGQVLRANVLTF	TGCGCCAGCAGCTCCGGACAGGTTCTACGGGCCAACGTCCTGACTTTC
TRBV18	TRBJ2-7	TRBD2	few	CASSGGLEITYEQYF	TGTGCCAGCTCGGGGGGACTAGAGATAACCTACGAGCAGTACTTC
TRBV5-1	TRBJ2-7	TRBD2	.	CASSLDGTSSVEQYF	TGCGCCAGCAGCTTGGACGGGACTAGCTCGGTCGAGCAGTACTTC
TRBV13	TRBJ2-7	.	few	CASSLRGLDEQYF	TGTGCCAGCAGCTTAAGGGGGTTGGACGAGCAGTACTTC
TRBV29-1	TRBJ1-1	.	.	CSVISGTEASF	TGCAGCGTTATATCTGGCACTGAAGCTTCCTTT
TRBV20-1	TRBJ1-1	.	.	CSARDWQGNTEAFF	TGCAGTGCTAGAGATTGGCAGGGGAACACTGAAGCTTTCTTT
TRBV5-5	TRBJ2-5	.	.	CASSLMNVQETQYF	TGTGCCAGCAGCTTGATGAATGTCCAAGAGACCCAGTACTTC
TRBV20-1	TRBJ2-5	TRBD2	few	CSARVALAGETQYF	TGCAGTGCTAGAGTCGCGCTAGCGGGAGAGACCCAGTACTTC
TRBV29-1	TRBJ1-4	TRBD1	many	CSVEDPYRGEKLFF	TGCAGCGTTGAAGATCCTTACAGGGGAGAAAAACTGTTTTTT
TRBV11-2	TRBJ1-2	.	few	CASSLGSTIDMGYTF	TGTGCCAGCAGCTTAGGATCGACGATCGACATGGGCTACACCTTC
TRBV7-6	TRBJ1-1	TRBD1	few	CASSFETGPNTEAFF	TGTGCCAGCAGCTTCGAGACAGGGCCTAACACTGAAGCTTTCTTT
TRBV20-1	TRBJ2-1	.	many	CSYDPQSSYNEQFF	TGCAGCTACGACCCTCAAAGCTCCTACAATGAGCAGTTCTTC
TRBV7-6	TRBJ1-6	.	.	CASSLGGYNSPLHF	TGTGCCAGCAGCTTAGGAGGGTACAATTCACCCCTCCACTTT
TRBV11-2	TRBJ1-1	TRBD1	many	CASSPGQGGSTEAFF	TGTGCCAGCAGCCCTGGACAGGGGGGGAGCACTGAAGCTTTCTTT
TRBV19	TRBJ1-1	.	many	CACKGGNTEAFF	TGTGCCTGCAAGGGGGGGAACACTGAAGCTTTCTTT
TRBV15	TRBJ1-2	TRBD1	many	CATSRPGGGMSGYTF	TGTGCCACCAGCAGGCCAGGGGGGGGGATGAGTGGCTACACCTTC
TRBV7-2	TRBJ1-1	.	.	CASSLMGGHTEAFF	TGTGCCAGCAGCTTAATGGGAGGGCACACTGAAGCTTTCTTT
TRBV13	TRBJ2-2	TRBD1	few	CASSLGRGQNTGELFF	TGTGCCAGCAGCTTAGGCAGGGGGCAGAACACCGGGGAGCTGTTTTTT
TRBV7-3	TRBJ2-1	.	many	CASSSTGTISSYNEQFF	TGTGCCAGCAGTTCAACCGGGACAATCAGCTCCTACAATGAGCAGTTCTTC
TRBV20-1	TRBJ2-3	TRBD1	.	CSARAGTGGTDTQYF	TGCAGTGCTAGAGCCGGGACAGGGGGAACAGATACGCAGTATTTT
TRBV2	TRBJ2-5	.	many	CASTYAETQYF	TGTGCCAGCACGTATGCAGAGACCCAGTACTTC
TRBV6-5	TRBJ1-6	.	.	CASSYFQGSNSPPHF	TGTGCCAGCAGTTATTTCCAGGGAAGTAATTCACCCCCCCACTTT
TRBV2	TRBJ1-6	.	many	CASSGRLGSPLHF	TGTGCCAGCAGTGGCCGCCTCGGATCACCCCTCCACTTT
TRBV6-5	TRBJ2-7	.	many	CASSYQDSLFYEQYF	TGTGCCAGCAGTTACCAGGACAGTCTCTTCTACGAGCAGTACTTC
TRBV7-8	TRBJ1-5	.	many	CASSLTAGGQPQHF	TGTGCCAGCAGCTTAACGGCCGGAGGGCAGCCCCAGCATTTT
TRBV6-4	TRBJ2-6	.	.	CASSAATGSGANVLTF	TGTGCCAGCAGTGCCGCCACAGGGAGTGGGGCCAACGTCCTGACTTTC
TRBV7-2	TRBJ2-3	TRBD2	medium-sized	CASSISGVNTDTQYF	TGTGCCAGCAGCATTAGCGGGGTAAACACAGATACGCAGTATTTT
TRBV7-6	TRBJ2-2	.	many	CASSFQDRTGELFF	TGTGCCAGCAGCTTCCAGGACCGCACCGGGGAGCTGTTTTTT
TRBV6-1	TRBJ2-5	.	.	CASRPGTAKETQYF	TGTGCCAGCAGGCCCGGGACGGCTAAAGAGACCCAGTACTTC
TRBV5-1	TRBJ1-3	TRBD1	many	CASRQGAPGNTIYF	TGCGCCAGCCGGCAGGGGGCCCCTGGAAACACCATATATTTT
TRBV20-1	TRBJ1-2	.	many	CSARDRSPDYGYTF	TGCAGTGCTAGAGATAGAAGTCCGGACTATGGCTACACCTTC
TRBV2	TRBJ1-2	TRBD1	few	CASSDQDRGRNGYTF	TGTGCCAGCAGTGATCAGGACAGGGGGCGGAATGGCTACACCTTC
TRBV29-1	TRBJ2-7	TRBD1	many	CSVGTATWEQYF	TGCAGCGTGGGGACAGCAACCTGGGAGCAGTACTTC
TRBV2	TRBJ2-7	.	few	CASSLALGEQYF	TGTGCCAGCAGCCTGGCTCTGGGCGAGCAGTACTTC
TRBV29-1	TRBJ1-1	.	.	CSVDPGATEAFF	TGCAGCGTTGACCCAGGGGCGACTGAAGCTTTCTTT
TRBV5-1	TRBJ1-6	.	many	CASSLAERRYNSPLHF	TGCGCCAGCAGCTTGGCCGAGCGACGCTATAATTCACCCCTCCACTTT
TRBV7-9	TRBJ1-6	.	.	CASTLEGSPLHF	TGTGCCAGCACTCTGGAGGGTTCACCCCTCCACTTT
TRBV30	TRBJ1-4	.	many	CAWQGRQEKLFF	TGTGCCTGGCAGGGACGTCAGGAAAAACTGTTTTTT
TRBV29-1	TRBJ2-2	.	.	CSVRLGGKANTGELFF	TGCAGCGTCCGATTGGGCGGGAAAGCGAACACCGGGGAGCTGTTTTTT
TRBV2	TRBJ2-7	.	many	CASSPGRFYEQYF	TGTGCCAGCAGTCCGGGTAGGTTCTACGAGCAGTACTTC
TRBV20-1	TRBJ2-1	.	many	CSAIRYNEQFF	TGCAGTGCTATCCGCTACAATGAGCAGTTCTTC
TRBV12-3/TRBV12-4	TRBJ2-6	.	many	CASSFSGSGANVLTF	TGTGCCAGCAGTTTTTCCGGCTCTGGGGCCAACGTCCTGACTTTC
TRBV2	TRBJ2-3	TRBD2	many	CASSEALAEARDTQYF	TGTGCCAGCAGTGAAGCTCTAGCGGAGGCAAGAGATACGCAGTATTTT
TRBV10-2	TRBJ2-2	TRBD2	.	CASMGGAGGMTGELFF	TGCGCCAGCATGGGAGGAGCGGGAGGGATGACCGGGGAGCTGTTTTTT
TRBV11-2	TRBJ2-5	TRBD2	many	CASRSQRERKETQYF	TGTGCCAGCAGGTCGCAGCGGGAGAGGAAAGAGACCCAGTACTTC
TRBV10-3	TRBJ2-1	TRBD1	many	CAISPLQGVGEQFF	TGTGCCATCAGCCCTCTACAGGGGGTCGGTGAGCAGTTCTTC
TRBV10-3	TRBJ2-1	.	many	CAISDSGSSYNEQFF	TGTGCCATCAGTGACAGCGGTAGCTCCTACAATGAGCAGTTCTTC
TRBV20-1	TRBJ2-2	.	many	CSARRPSGELFF	TGCAGTGCTAGAAGACCGTCCGGGGAGCTGTTTTTT
TRBV29-1	TRBJ2-7	.	.	CSVKTGIDKEQYF	TGCAGCGTCAAGACAGGCATTGACAAGGAGCAGTACTTC
TRBV28	TRBJ1-6	.	many	CASSFYAQGRSSPLHF	TGTGCCAGCAGTTTTTACGCCCAGGGAAGGAGTTCACCCCTCCACTTT